Described below is a single T cell receptor beta chain sequence and its context. This sample was taken from a study of blood T cell repertoires in COVID-19. At the level of the study: T cells, B-cell-depleted T cells, or PBMCs provided the cDNA or gDNA that served as material.

Seattle patient enrollment occurred during active infection, with longitudinal follow-up thereafter. Germline CDR1 is SNHLY and CDR2 is FYNNEI. The ends were cut back, 5 bases at V and 1 base at J, with 15 bases in the middle. CDR3 size: 15 residues. TCRdb's copy holds only in-frame clones and misses some; the assay was immunoSEQ multiplex PCR. The table lists tens of thousands of clones, 88% of them singletons. The sample comprised peripheral blood. The sequence derives from a man aged 60 to 69 with COVID-19, enrolled during active disease. The genes are TRBV2 and TRBJ2-7, with D hard to call. Here the CDR3 reads CASSPRLLGSYEQYF. The DNA of the CDR3 is TGTGCCAGCAGTCCTCGACTCCTCGGGTCCTACGAGCAGTACTTC. Together with reference TRBV2 and TRBJ2-7, the CDR3 gives the full variable domain: EPEVTQTPSHQVTQMGQEVILRCVPISNHLYFYWYRQILGQKVEFLVSFYNNEISEKSEIFDDQFSVERPDGSNFTLKIRSTKLEDSAMYFCASSPRLLGSYEQYFGPGTRLTVT.